The source of this T cell receptor beta chain is a study of blood T cell repertoires in COVID-19. Across the study: Donors in the United States, Italy and Spain gave samples during acute or convalescent COVID-19. T cells, B-cell-depleted T cells, or PBMCs supplied cDNA or gDNA.

The age range of participants was about 18 to 95 years, with residence in around 22 US areas. CDR3 size: 16 residues. V trimming: 1 base; J trimming: 4 bases; junction bases outside the gene matches: 3. Germline values: CDR1 MNHEY, CDR2 SMNVEV (reference sequence). Sequencing used immunoSEQ multiplex PCR; TCRdb keeps in-frame clones, though not all of them. This sample has nearly 300,000 clones, with just under 90% found just once. Sequencing was carried out using PBMCs or T cells enriched from blood (not recorded which). The clonotype originates from a woman aged 45-65 years who had been exposed to COVID-19. The chain combines TRBV27 with TRBJ1-4; TRBD1 aligns across 10 bases. In nucleotides, the CDR3 is TGTGCCAGCAGTTTATGGGGGACAGGGGATAATGAAAAACTGTTTTTT. Its translation: CASSLWGTGDNEKLFF.